This T cell receptor beta chain was observed in a study of blood T cell repertoires in COVID-19 (dated by TCRdb to the early 2020s). As for the study more broadly: The collaborator samples originated in the United States, Italy and Spain and spanned the acute and convalescent phases of COVID-19. The sample metadata nearly always contained a de-identified subject ID, COVID-19 status, age in years and sex. The repertoires were made available in a free public database intended to serve as a resource for research on the immune response to SARS-CoV-2. Where available, HLA class I and class II types were taken from metadata supplied by the sample provider and were not determined by assay-based typing. The dataset comprised deeply sampled blood TCRbeta repertoires from subjects exposed to, actively infected with, or recovered from COVID-19. Samples came from the ongoing ImmuneRACE study (first 160 participants) plus 1,254 subjects from 6 global collaborators. The material from the prospective study consisted of cDNA or gDNA derived from T cells, B-cell-depleted T cells, or PBMCs.

Worth noting for this clone: It has no known antigen specificity. Per-base quality was not reported, and no clone a single base away is much larger than it.

The germline V gene (reference sequence) provides CDR1 SEHNR and CDR2 FQNEAQ. V is cut back by 4 bases and J by 3 bases, with 7 bases in the junction unmatched. Reading from cysteine to phenylalanine, the CDR3 counts 17 amino acids. The retained sequence is limited to the CDR3, 51 bases, with the frame set at the first base. TCRbeta CDR3 regions were amplified from genomic DNA by means of the immunoSEQ Assay, a bias-controlled multiplex PCR. In the paper's pipeline: The number of nucleated cells in each sample was estimated by amplification of reference gene primers within the assay. To quantify the absolute abundance of each unique TCRbeta CDR3 rearrangement, sequence reads were collapsed and filtered. For each sample, productive Simpson clonality was calculated as the square root of Simpson's diversity index across productive rearrangements. As stored in TCRdb, this immuneACCESS dataset retains in-frame rearrangements with V and J assigned. A fraction of the clones does not appear; measured against another copy, unresolved V genes explain less than half of the discrepancy, and the remainder lacks a known reason. The DNA was the basis for D and trimming; V, J and clone size are from that table. The table for this sample lists approximately 150,000 clones; more than 80% of them were counted only once. Clones ranked in the top ten supply roughly 4.9% of the sample.

General conclusions and limits of the study: Clinical and demographic metadata were provided uncurated, with the amount varying by source and participant.

Each collaborating institution followed its own protocols to collect whole blood in K2EDTA tubes. For TCRbeta analysis, collaborators shipped samples as frozen whole blood, isolated PBMCs, or DNA extracted from either of those sample types. The V and J genes are TRBV7-9 and TRBJ2-3, with 13 middle bases fitting TRBD2. This sequence originates from a human donor in a cohort sampled during active COVID-19. Sample: peripheral blood. The CDR3 in this case is CASSYATSGRSTDTQYF. The DNA is as follows: TGTGCCAGCAGCTATGCGACTAGCGGGAGGTCTACAGATACGCAGTATTTT.